This T cell receptor beta chain was captured by sequencing in a study of human T cells and chemical hapten exposure. Overall study context: Diagnoses of alopecia areata, totalis or universalis occurred in mostly female patients.

Time point here: patch test 2, 6 weeks after DPC sensitization. As to treatment: therapeutic diphenylcyclopropenone sensitization with weekly scalp DPC. It was unfractionated whole blood from which total RNA was extracted. In its sample, this clonotype was seen many times. Antigen: not known. Study conclusions and caveats: While controls formed fewer of them, expanded TCRs formed significantly more large CDR3 similarity clusters.

TCRdb used MiXCR to reprocess the RACE reads, holding one entry per CDR3 protein. The sample records more than 110,000 distinct CDR3 sequences, about 11% being singletons. This sequence originates from a woman in her forties or fifties with alopecia areata. Some clones in this sample may be carry-over from other donors' samples. The starting material was whole blood, obtained in connection with sensitization to the hapten diphenylcyclopropenone (DPC).

DNA for the CDR3: TGTGCCAGCAGTCGGGGGCTTCAGGAGACCCAGTACTTC. Its translation: CASSRGLQETQYF. The chain carries TRBV11-2 and TRBJ2-5; D is tentatively TRBD1 or TRBD2 (6 bases each). The CDR3 covers 13 residues. Per the germline V gene, CDR1 is SGHAT and CDR2 is FQNNGV. Trimming left V 6 bases short and J 5 bases short, with 13 bases between.